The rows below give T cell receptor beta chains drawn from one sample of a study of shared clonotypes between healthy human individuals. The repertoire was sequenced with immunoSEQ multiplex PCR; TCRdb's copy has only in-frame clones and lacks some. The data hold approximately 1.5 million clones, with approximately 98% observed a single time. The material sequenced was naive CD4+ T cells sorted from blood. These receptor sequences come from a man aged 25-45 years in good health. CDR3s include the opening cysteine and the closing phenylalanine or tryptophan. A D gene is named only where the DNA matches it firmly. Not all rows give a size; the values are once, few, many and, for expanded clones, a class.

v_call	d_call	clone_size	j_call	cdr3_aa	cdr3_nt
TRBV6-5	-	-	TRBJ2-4	CASSYGDIQYF	TGTGCCAGCAGTTACGGGGACATTCAGTACTTC
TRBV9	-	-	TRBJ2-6	CASSVATGGDRLTSGANVLTF	TGTGCCAGCAGCGTAGCTACTGGGGGGGACAGGCTAACCTCTGGGGCCAACGTCCTGACTTTC
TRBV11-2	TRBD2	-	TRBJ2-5	CASSVTSGRAFGLETQYF	TGTGCCAGCAGCGTAACTAGCGGGAGGGCCTTTGGGTTAGAGACCCAGTACTTC
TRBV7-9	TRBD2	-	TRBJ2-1	CASSLVSAGPYNEQFF	TGTGCCAGCAGCTTAGTCTCAGCGGGACCCTACAATGAGCAGTTCTTC
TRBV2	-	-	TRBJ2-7	CASSEQYF	TGTGCCAGCAGCGAGCAGTACTTC
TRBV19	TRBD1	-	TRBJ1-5	CASSMGGTGQPQHF	TGTGCCAGTAGTATGGGGGGGACAGGTCAGCCCCAGCATTTT
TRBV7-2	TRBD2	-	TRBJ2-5	CASSLQLAGERETQYF	TGTGCCAGCAGCTTGCAACTAGCGGGAGAGCGAGAGACCCAGTACTTC
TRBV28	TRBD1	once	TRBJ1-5	CASSFPGTGNQPQHF	TGTGCCAGCAGTTTCCCCGGGACAGGCAATCAGCCCCAGCATTTT
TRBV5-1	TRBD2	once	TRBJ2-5	CASSFTQREKFAETQYF	TGCGCCAGCAGCTTTACTCAGCGGGAGAAGTTTGCAGAGACCCAGTACTTC
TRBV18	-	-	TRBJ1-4	CASSPQGSVLAEKLFF	TGTGCCAGCTCACCCCAGGGTTCCGTTCTCGCCGAAAAACTGTTTTTT
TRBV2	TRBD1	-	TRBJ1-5	CASSGPGQGWDRQPQHF	TGTGCCAGCAGTGGACCGGGACAGGGATGGGATCGACAGCCCCAGCATTTT
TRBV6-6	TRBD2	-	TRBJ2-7	CASSLGTSAYEQYF	TGTGCCAGCAGTTTAGGGACTAGCGCATACGAGCAGTACTTC
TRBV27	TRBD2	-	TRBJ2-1	CASSLSGGGTYNEQFF	TGTGCCAGCAGTTTATCCGGGGGGGGAACCTACAATGAGCAGTTCTTC
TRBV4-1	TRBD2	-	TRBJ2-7	CASSQTSGYYYEQYF	TGCGCCAGCAGCCAGACTAGCGGGTATTACTACGAGCAGTACTTC
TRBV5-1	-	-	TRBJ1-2	CASSLSANYGYTF	TGCGCCAGCAGCTTGTCTGCTAACTATGGCTACACCTTC
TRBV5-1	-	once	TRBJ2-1	CASSFLPGMGNEQFF	TGCGCCAGCAGCTTTCTCCCGGGGATGGGCAATGAGCAGTTCTTC
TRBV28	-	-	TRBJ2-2	CASSFHGGTGELFF	TGTGCCAGCAGTTTTCACGGGGGCACCGGGGAGCTGTTTTTT
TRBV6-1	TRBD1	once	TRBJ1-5	CASTPGQGPNQPQHF	TGTGCCAGCACGCCGGGACAGGGCCCTAATCAGCCCCAGCATTTT
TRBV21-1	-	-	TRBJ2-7	CARKAGRNYEQYF	TGTGCCAGAAAAGCGGGACGAAACTACGAGCAGTACTTC
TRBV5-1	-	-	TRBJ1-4	CASSFTNEKLFF	TGCGCCAGCAGCTTTACCAATGAAAAACTGTTTTTT
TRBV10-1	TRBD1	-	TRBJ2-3	CASSESNRGGGTQYF	TGCGCCAGCAGTGAGTCCAACAGGGGCGGAGGTACGCAGTATTTT
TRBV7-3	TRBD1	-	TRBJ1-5	CASSSPGQYNQPQHF	TGTGCCAGCAGCTCACCGGGACAGTACAATCAGCCCCAGCATTTT
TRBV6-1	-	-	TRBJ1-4	CASSVLNREKLFF	TGTGCCAGCAGTGTACTAAATCGTGAAAAACTGTTTTTT
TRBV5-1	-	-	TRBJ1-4	CASRQGGESEKLFF	TGCGCCAGCAGACAAGGTGGGGAGTCTGAAAAACTGTTTTTT
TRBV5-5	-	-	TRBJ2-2	CASSLVANTGELFF	TGTGCCAGCAGCTTGGTCGCGAACACCGGGGAGCTGTTTTTT
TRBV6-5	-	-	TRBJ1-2	CASSSLMNGGNYGYTF	TGTGCCAGCAGTTCCCTCATGAACGGGGGTAACTATGGCTACACCTTC
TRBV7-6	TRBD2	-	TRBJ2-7	CASSLGGLAGSYEQYF	TGTGCCAGCAGCTTAGGGGGACTAGCGGGATCCTACGAGCAGTACTTC
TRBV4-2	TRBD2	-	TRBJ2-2	CASRASGISAGELFF	TGTGCCAGCAGGGCTAGCGGGATCAGTGCCGGGGAGCTGTTTTTT
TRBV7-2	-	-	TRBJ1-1	CASSLRGRGSEAFF	TGTGCCAGCAGCTTAAGGGGGAGGGGTAGTGAAGCTTTCTTT
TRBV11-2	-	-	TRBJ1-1	CASSLRQKNTEAFF	TGTGCCAGCAGCTTACGCCAAAAGAACACTGAAGCTTTCTTT
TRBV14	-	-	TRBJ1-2	CASSLGRGQSYGYTF	TGTGCCAGCAGCCTTGGGCGGGGGCAGTCCTATGGCTACACCTTC
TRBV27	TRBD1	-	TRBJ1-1	CASSHRQGRDTEAFF	TGTGCCAGCAGTCATCGACAGGGAAGGGACACTGAAGCTTTCTTT
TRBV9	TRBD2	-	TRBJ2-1	CASSVATAGVEQFF	TGTGCCAGCAGCGTAGCTACGGCGGGGGTTGAGCAGTTCTTC
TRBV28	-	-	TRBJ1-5	CASSRPRQSPQHF	TGTGCCAGCAGCCGCCCTCGACAGTCGCCCCAGCATTTT
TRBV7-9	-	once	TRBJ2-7	CASSLTGLVTAEQYF	TGTGCCAGCAGCTTAACGGGGCTAGTTACTGCCGAGCAGTACTTC
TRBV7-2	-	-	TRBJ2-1	CASSLSVDNEQFF	TGTGCCAGCAGCTTATCTGTCGACAATGAGCAGTTCTTC
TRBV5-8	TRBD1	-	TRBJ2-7	CASSRQGFGYEQYF	TGTGCCAGCAGCCGACAGGGGTTTGGCTACGAGCAGTACTTC
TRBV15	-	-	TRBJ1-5	CATSGPRAGNQPQHF	TGTGCCACCAGCGGACCGAGGGCAGGCAATCAGCCCCAGCATTTT
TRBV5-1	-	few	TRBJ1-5	CASSLLSNQPQHF	TGCGCCAGCAGCTTGTTGAGCAATCAGCCCCAGCATTTT
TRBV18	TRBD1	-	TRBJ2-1	CASSQLLDRSGNEQFF	TGTGCCAGCTCACAACTATTGGACAGGAGCGGCAATGAGCAGTTCTTC
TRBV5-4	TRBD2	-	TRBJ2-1	CASSLRGSSYNEQFF	TGTGCCAGCAGCTTACGCGGGAGCTCCTACAATGAGCAGTTCTTC
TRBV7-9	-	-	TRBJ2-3	CASSFSGLVTDTQYF	TGTGCCAGCAGCTTTAGCGGATTAGTTACAGATACGCAGTATTTT
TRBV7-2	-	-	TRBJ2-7	CASSLGLTSYEQYF	TGTGCCAGCAGCTTAGGCCTGACTTCCTACGAGCAGTACTTC
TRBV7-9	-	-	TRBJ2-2	CASKFRSGDGDGELFF	TGTGCCAGCAAGTTTCGGTCGGGGGACGGAGACGGGGAGCTGTTTTTT
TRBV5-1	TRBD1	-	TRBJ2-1	CASSARGTGINEQFF	TGCGCCAGCAGCGCCAGAGGGACAGGTATCAATGAGCAGTTCTTC
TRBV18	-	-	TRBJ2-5	CASSPRLASEGEQETQYF	TGTGCCAGCTCACCAAGGTTGGCTAGCGAGGGGGAGCAAGAGACCCAGTACTTC
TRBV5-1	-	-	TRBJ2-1	CASTVTGGNEQFF	TGCGCCAGCACCGTGACCGGGGGCAATGAGCAGTTCTTC
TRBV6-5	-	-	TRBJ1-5	CASSYTFLGQPQHF	TGTGCCAGCAGTTACACATTTCTCGGCCAGCCCCAGCATTTT
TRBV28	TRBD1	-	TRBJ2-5	CASSPRQGTNQETQYF	TGTGCCAGCAGCCCACGACAGGGGACAAACCAAGAGACCCAGTACTTC
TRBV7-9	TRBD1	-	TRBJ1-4	CASSSSRQGTLFF	TGTGCCAGCAGCTCCTCTCGACAGGGTACACTGTTTTTT
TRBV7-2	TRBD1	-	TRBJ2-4	CASSLGQGSSAKNIQYF	TGTGCCAGCAGCTTAGGACAGGGGAGTTCGGCCAAAAACATTCAGTACTTC
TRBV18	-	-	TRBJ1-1	CASSPLAGTEAFF	TGTGCCAGCTCACCACTCGCCGGCACTGAAGCTTTCTTT
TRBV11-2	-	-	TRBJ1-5	CASSVGQINQPQHF	TGTGCCAGCAGCGTAGGACAGATCAATCAGCCCCAGCATTTT
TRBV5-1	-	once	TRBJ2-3	CASSLRASANIGTQYF	TGCGCCAGCAGCTTGCGGGCTAGCGCCAATATCGGTACGCAGTATTTT